This entry features one TCR beta chain sequence. The sample is drawn from a study of blood T cell repertoires in COVID-19. Repertoires were generated with immunoSEQ multiplex PCR, while TCRdb's copy carries only in-frame clones and drops some. The repertoire holds under 150,000 clones, with approximately 90% as singletons. This clonotype originated in a woman in her 70s who had recovered from COVID-19. The sample consisted of peripheral blood.

The CDR3 coding sequence is TGTGCCAGCAGCCGGACTAGGTGGGACAATGAGCAGTTCTTC. Translating it yields CASSRTRWDNEQFF. The V call is TRBV7-2, the J call TRBJ2-1; 7 bases fit TRBD2. V was clipped by 5 bases and J by 5 bases; unmatched bases: 6. This CDR3 has 14 amino acids. CDR1 SGHTA and CDR2 FQGNSA come from the germline V gene. The variable domain in full, with the rest retrieved from reference TRBV7-2 and TRBJ2-1, is GAGVSQSPSNKVTEKGKDVELRCDPISGHTALYWYRQSLGQGLEFLIYFQGNSAPDKSGLPSDRFSAERTGGSVSTLTIQRTQQEDSAVYLCASSRTRWDNEQFFGPGTRLTVL.